The 26 T cell receptor beta chains below all came from one sample that was sequenced in a study of cytotoxic CD8 clonotypes in ibrutinib-treated CLL. The table came from immunoSEQ multiplex PCR; TCRdb's copy has only in-frame clones and leaves some out. Among roughly 170,000 clones listed, 84% were seen once. The sample here was PBMCs, taken after 24 months of ibrutinib treatment. These receptors were obtained from a human donor with chronic lymphocytic leukemia.

The chain uses TRBV5-8 and TRBJ2-3, with 10 bases that match TRBD1. V lost 3 bases to trimming and J lost 1 base; unmatched junction nucleotides: 5. Germline CDR1 is SGHTS and CDR2 is YDEGEE. The CDR3 extends over 16 amino acids. Written as DNA, the CDR3 is TGTGCCAGCAGCTCTCGGACAGGGGGAGGCACAGATACGCAGTATTTT. Translation gives CASSSRTGGGTDTQYF.

On this clone: This sample includes further DNA sequences coding for the same CDR3. The chain links TRBV18 to TRBJ2-5; the D is unclear. This CDR3 has 13 amino acids. CDR1 is KGHSH and CDR2 is LQKENI in the germline V gene. V lost 3 bases to trimming and J lost 1 base, with 6 bases between them. The CDR3 bases are TGTGCCAGCTCACCTGGCCTCCAAGAGACCCAGTACTTC. It yields the protein CASSPGLQETQYF.

This clone was detected only a few times. This rearrangement joins TRBV2 to TRBJ2-7; 10 bases align to TRBD1. CDR1 is SNHLY and CDR2 is FYNNEI in the germline V gene. The CDR3 sequence is 16 residues long. V shed 4 bases and J 6 bases; nucleotides not matched to a gene: 12. CDR3 sequence: CASSAGTGAGWSEQYF. CDR3 in DNA: TGTGCCAGCAGTGCCGGGACAGGGGCTGGCTGGAGCGAGCAGTACTTC.

CDR3 loop: CASSSPPGQGPSKQYF. CDR3 nucleotide sequence: TGTGCCAGCAGTTCACCTCCGGGACAGGGCCCTTCGAAGCAGTACTTC. The chain is built from TRBV28 and TRBJ2-7; TRBD1 matches 9 bases. The CDR3 spans 16 residues. Trimming took 4 bases from V and 8 from J; bases not matched to a gene: 15. The germline V gene encodes CDR1 MDHEN and CDR2 SYDVKM.

This chain uses TRBV11-2 with TRBJ2-3, with TRBD1 as a possible D gene (5 bases). This CDR3 is 15 amino acids long. Trimming removed 5 bases from V and 1 base from J, with 13 bases in between. Looked up from germline, CDR1 is SGHAT and CDR2 is FQNNGV. The CDR3 spells CASSRETARTDTQYF. The CDR3, as DNA: TGTGCCAGCAGCCGCGAGACAGCACGCACAGATACGCAGTATTTT.

This clone has more than one count but fewer than ten. This chain links TRBV6-1 with TRBJ1-5; a weak D match, TRBD1 (5 bases). Trimming pared 3 bases from V and 4 bases from J, leaving 13 bases between. The CDR3 is 15 residues long. The germline V gene has CDR1 MNHNS and CDR2 SASEGT. This chain's CDR3 is CASSDRSGNNQPQHF. CDR3 sequence (DNA): TGTGCCAGCAGTGATCGGTCAGGGAATAATCAGCCCCAGCATTTT.

The V gene is TRBV18, the J gene TRBJ2-5; 7 nucleotides agree with TRBD2. Germline lookup yields CDR1 KGHSH and CDR2 LQKENI. V was pared by 8 bases and J by 2 bases, with 8 bases of the junction left unmatched. The CDR3 loop spans 14 amino acids. The CDR3 here is CASNRGGGQETQYF. CDR3 DNA: TGTGCCAGCAATCGCGGGGGAGGACAAGAGACCCAGTACTTC. Looking up the rest from reference TRBV18 and TRBJ2-5 gives the full variable domain: NAGVMQNPRHLVRRRGQEARLRCSPMKGHSHVYWYRQLPEEGLKFMVYLQKENIIDESGMPKERFSAEFPKEGPSILRIQQVVRGDSAAYFCASNRGGGQETQYFGPGTRLLVL.

The rearrangement links TRBV30 to TRBJ1-1, with 11 nucleotides matching TRBD1. The CDR3 has 14 residues. With V trimmed by 2 bases and J by 6 bases, 5 bases remained unmatched. From germline, CDR1 is GTSNPN and CDR2 SVGIG (reference sequence). CDR3 nucleotide sequence: TGTGCCTGGAGTCCCCGGGGACAGGGGGCTGAAGCTTTCTTT. Translating gives CAWSPRGQGAEAFF. Full variable domain (outside the CDR3, taken from reference TRBV30 and TRBJ1-1): SQTIHQWPATLVQPVGSPLSLECTVEGTSNPNLYWYRQAAGRGLQLLFYSVGIGQISSEVPQNLSASRPQDRQFILSSKKLLLSDSGFYLCAWSPRGQGAEAFFGQGTRLTVV.

The CDR3 DNA is TGTGCCAGCAGCTGGGGAGGGACACAGCCCCAGCATTTT. As protein: CASSWGGTQPQHF. The rearrangement uses TRBV5-6 and TRBJ1-5, with a possible D match to TRBD1 (6 bases). Germline V gene lookup returns CDR1 SGHDT and CDR2 YYEEEE. The CDR3 has 13 amino acids. Trimming removed 3 bases at V and 7 bases at J, with 11 bases between.

The rearrangement links TRBV6-7 to TRBJ1-2; TRBD1 agrees at 9 bases. TRBV6-7 is an ORF for which the function is uncertain. V lost 0 bases and J lost 1; bases outside the gene matches: 6. This CDR3 has 17 residues. The CDR3 region has the DNA TGTGCCAGCAGTTACTCGGGGTGGGACAGGGTTAACTATGGCTACACCTTC. This codes for CASSYSGWDRVNYGYTF.

This chain joins TRBV7-9 and TRBJ1-5, with 7 bases matching TRBD1. Germline loops: CDR1 SEHNR, CDR2 FQNEAQ (reference sequence). The CDR3 sequence is 15 residues long. The junction had 4 bases not matched to a gene; V was cut back by 4 bases and J by 1 base. The CDR3 nucleotides read TGTGCCAGCAGCTCGCAGGGGGGGAGCAATCAGCCCCAGCATTTT. This translates into CASSSQGGSNQPQHF.

In regard to this clone: The identical CDR3 is also encoded by other nucleotide sequences in the sample. The V and J genes are TRBV5-1 and TRBJ1-2; D perhaps matches TRBD1 (6 bases). V was pared by 0 bases and J by 5 bases, with 11 bases between. The V gene's germline CDR1 is SGHRS and CDR2 YFSETQ. This CDR3 contains 14 residues. The CDR3 loop reads CASSLAGTLYGYTF. The CDR3 DNA reads TGCGCCAGCAGCTTGGCTGGGACACTTTATGGCTACACCTTC.

This clone has more than one count but fewer than ten. The chain carries TRBV30 and TRBJ1-6, with unresolved D. The germline V and J ends were trimmed by 0 bases and 7 bases, with 7 bases remaining between them. The CDR3 consists of 13 residues. Germline lookup yields CDR1 GTSNPN and CDR2 SVGIG (reference sequence). The CDR3 DNA follows: TGTGCCTGGAGTGTAACGTGGAATTCACCCCTCCACTTT. Its translation: CAWSVTWNSPLHF.

This clone was detected only a few times. This sequence joins TRBV10-3 and TRBJ1-5; perhaps TRBD1 as D (6 bases). V was shortened by 3 bases and J by 4 bases, with 10 bases between the two germline ends. Looked up from germline, CDR1 is ENHRY and CDR2 is SYGVKD. This CDR3 region has 14 residues. The CDR3 here is CAISDWGANQPQHF. The CDR3 DNA is TGTGCCATCAGTGATTGGGGGGCTAATCAGCCCCAGCATTTT.

This clone appeared a few times. This chain joins TRBV28 and TRBJ1-5; TRBD1 matches 7 bases. CDR1 is MDHEN, CDR2 SYDVKM, per germline. V lost 5 bases and J lost 6; bases outside the gene matches: 7. This CDR3 is 14 amino acids long. The CDR3 region has the DNA TGTGCCAGCAGTATGGACAGGAGAATTCAGCCCCAGCATTTT. It yields the protein CASSMDRRIQPQHF.

This clone turned up a few times. V gene TRBV5-4 combines with J gene TRBJ1-2, with 9 bases that match TRBD1. The germline gives CDR1 SGHNT, CDR2 YYREEE (reference sequence). The CDR3 sequence is 15 residues long. Losses at the gene ends were 2 bases for V and 6 bases for J; bases not matched to a gene: 8. DNA of the CDR3: TGTGCCAGCAGCTTTGGGGACAGGGTCTCAAATGGCTACACCTTC. Amino acid sequence: CASSFGDRVSNGYTF.

This chain uses TRBV10-3 with TRBJ2-1; D is possibly TRBD2 (5 bases). Germline V gives CDR1 ENHRY, CDR2 SYGVKD. V was trimmed by 0 bases and J by 13 bases, leaving 13 bases between them. The CDR3 runs to 13 residues. CDR3 bases: TGTGCCATCAGTGAGTCCGGGCGGCCTAGCCAGTTCTTC. Its translation is CAISESGRPSQFF.

The chain's CDR3 is CASSYTLRTDTQYF. The CDR3 DNA sequence: TGTGCCAGCAGTTATACCCTGCGAACAGATACGCAGTATTTT. The chain employs TRBV6-6 and TRBJ2-3, with D unresolved. The germline gives CDR1 MNHNY, CDR2 SVGAGI (reference sequence). V was trimmed by 3 bases and J by 3 bases, leaving 10 bases between them. This CDR3 region has 14 residues.

The chain carries TRBV25-1 and TRBJ1-5; maybe TRBD1 (6 bases). Trimming took off 2 bases at V and 4 bases at J, with 9 bases between the two ends. CDR1 MGHDK and CDR2 SYGVNS come from the germline V gene. The CDR3 runs to 14 residues. DNA of the CDR3: TGTGCCAGCAGTGAACAGGGGTGGAATCAGCCCCAGCATTTT. This gives the protein CASSEQGWNQPQHF.

This clone was picked up a small number of times. V gene TRBV5-6 combines with J gene TRBJ2-1, with unresolved D. The V gene lost 4 bases and the J gene lost 12 bases, with 17 bases spanning the gap. This CDR3 has 13 amino acids. CDR1 and CDR2 from the germline V gene are SGHDT and YYEEEE. CDR3 residues: CASSVPGGLRQFF. DNA of the CDR3: TGTGCCAGCAGCGTTCCGGGCGGTCTTCGGCAGTTCTTC.

This clone has only one observation. The chain recombines TRBV18 with TRBJ2-1; TRBD2 agrees at 11 bases. V lost 1 base, J lost 0 bases, and 5 bases stayed unmatched. In germline, CDR1 is KGHSH, CDR2 LQKENI. The CDR3 spans 18 residues. Here the CDR3 DNA reads TGTGCCAGCTCACCACGGGTTACTAGCGGGAGCTCCTACAATGAGCAGTTCTTC. As protein: CASSPRVTSGSSYNEQFF.

The CDR3 spells CASSPRLAEPNTQYF. As DNA, the CDR3 is TGTGCCAGCAGCCCCCGACTAGCGGAACCTAATACGCAGTATTTT. The chain recombines TRBV7-9 with TRBJ2-3; the match to TRBD2 covers 9 bases. The germline V gene has CDR1 SEHNR and CDR2 FQNEAQ (reference sequence). The V and J ends lost 5 bases and 7 bases, in that order; junction bases with no gene match: 10. There are 15 residues in the CDR3.

The chain is built from TRBV7-9 and TRBJ2-1; no clear D gene. Germline CDR1 SEHNR, CDR2 FQNEAQ (reference sequence). The V end lost 3 bases, the J end lost 7 bases, and 10 bases lay between the germline ends. The CDR3 contains 13 residues. CDR3 region: CASSLTSLNEQFF. In nucleotides, the CDR3 is TGTGCCAGCAGCTTGACGAGTCTGAATGAGCAGTTCTTC.

The CDR3 DNA sequence: TGTGCCAGCTCACCCGGACAGGGGAACTATGGCTACACCTTC. Protein sequence: CASSPGQGNYGYTF. The chain is built from TRBV18 and TRBJ1-2; TRBD1 matches at 9 bases. The trim removed 3 bases at V and 2 bases at J, leaving 1 base unmatched. The V gene's germline CDR1 is KGHSH and CDR2 LQKENI. The CDR3 has 14 residues.

The DNA for the CDR3 is TGTGCCAGCAGTTACTCGGGGACTAGCAGCCAGTACTTC. Translation: CASSYSGTSSQYF. J is TRBJ2-5 and V is TRBV6-5; 9 bases align to TRBD2. This CDR3 region has 13 residues. In germline, CDR1 is MNHEY, CDR2 SVGAGI. J lost 10 bases, V lost 0 bases, and 3 bases had no gene match.

The chain combines TRBV14 with TRBJ2-1; a weak D match, TRBD1 (5 bases). CDR3 size: 15 residues. From germline, CDR1 is SGHDN and CDR2 FVKESK. V lost 2 bases and J lost 8, with 16 bases in between. The CDR3 bases are TGTGCCAGCAGCCAATTATATTCCTGGGGCGATGAGCAGTTCTTC. It specifies CASSQLYSWGDEQFF.